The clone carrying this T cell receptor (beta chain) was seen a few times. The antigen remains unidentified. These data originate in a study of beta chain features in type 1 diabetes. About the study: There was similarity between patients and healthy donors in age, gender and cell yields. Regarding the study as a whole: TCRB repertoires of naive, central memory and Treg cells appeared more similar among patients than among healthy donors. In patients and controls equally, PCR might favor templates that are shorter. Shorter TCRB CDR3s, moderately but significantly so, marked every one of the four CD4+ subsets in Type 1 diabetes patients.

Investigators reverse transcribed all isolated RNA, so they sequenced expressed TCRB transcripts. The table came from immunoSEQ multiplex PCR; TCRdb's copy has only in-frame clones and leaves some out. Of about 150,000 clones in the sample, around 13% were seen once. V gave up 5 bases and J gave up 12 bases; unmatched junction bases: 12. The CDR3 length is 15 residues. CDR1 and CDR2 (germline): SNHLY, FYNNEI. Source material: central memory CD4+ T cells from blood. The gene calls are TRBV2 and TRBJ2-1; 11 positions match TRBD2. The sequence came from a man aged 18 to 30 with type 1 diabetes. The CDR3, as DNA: TGTGCCAGCAGTACCACGACTAGCGGGGACGGCGGGCAGTTCTTC. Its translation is CASSTTTSGDGGQFF.